The entry below describes one T cell receptor beta chain. Here immunoSEQ multiplex PCR was the method, and the copy in TCRdb shows in-frame clones only, minus some. In the table there are tens of thousands of clones, 85% to 90% of which are singletons. This specimen belongs to a study of T cell changes during pregnancy in multiple sclerosis. V dropped 1 base and J dropped 2; count of bases not matched to a gene: 2. CDR3 length equals 15 residues. Per germline, CDR1 SEHNR and CDR2 FQNEAQ (reference sequence). The V call is TRBV7-9, the J call TRBJ2-7; 10 bases are shared with TRBD2. This sequence originates from a female donor in good health, enrolled as a control in a pregnancy study. The starting material was CD4+ T cells from peripheral blood mononuclear cells, obtained in the first trimester of pregnancy. CDR3 DNA: TGTGCCAGCAGCTTAGATCTAGCGGGGGCCTACGAGCAGTACTTC. Translating gives CASSLDLAGAYEQYF.